Listed here are 18 T cell receptor beta chains from one sample, sequenced in a study of sequential checkpoint blockade in melanoma. Repertoires were generated with immunoSEQ multiplex PCR, while TCRdb's copy carries only in-frame clones and drops some. The sample contains more than 2,000 clones, 23% of which appear only once. Described treatment: randomized to nivolumab then ipilimumab (arm A) or the reverse (arm B). This specimen consisted of tumor tissue (inferred from file names), obtained from a patient given nivolumab and ipilimumab in sequence. Receptor source: a human donor with melanoma.

The chain has TRBV19 and TRBJ1-2; the match to TRBD1 covers 8 bases. V dropped 7 bases and J dropped 6; count of bases not matched to a gene: 16. The CDR3 totals 16 residues. Germline values: CDR1 LNHDA, CDR2 SQIVND (reference sequence). CDR3 protein: CASMTVNDRGENGYTF. DNA of the CDR3: TGTGCCAGTATGACGGTCAATGACAGGGGCGAAAATGGCTACACCTTC.

This clone is medium-sized by share. For the CDR3, the DNA is TGTGCCAGCAGCTTGGTAGGGCGGATCGGATACACTGAAGCTTTCTTT. This sequence encodes CASSLVGRIGYTEAFF. J is TRBJ1-1 and V is TRBV11-3, with D unclear. Germline assignment: CDR1 SGHNT and CDR2 YENEEA. The V and J ends lost 3 bases and 3 bases respectively, with 17 bases between them. The length of the CDR3 is 16 residues.

This clone was recorded a few times. This chain links TRBV19 with TRBJ1-5, with 7 bases that match TRBD1. Germline V gene sequence: CDR1 LNHDA, CDR2 SQIVND (reference sequence). After removal of 10 bases from V and 5 bases from J, the junction contained 11 bases not matched to a gene. This CDR3 is 14 amino acids long. The CDR3 here is CATTDRTGDQPQHF. In DNA, the CDR3 is TGTGCCACGACAGACCGAACAGGGGATCAGCCCCAGCATTTT.

This chain links TRBV19 with TRBJ2-5; 10 bases agree with TRBD1. There are 16 residues in the CDR3. The V segment lost 5 bases and the J segment 6 bases; nucleotides outside the gene matches: 12. Germline V gene lookup returns CDR1 LNHDA and CDR2 SQIVND (reference sequence). CDR3 sequence reads: CASSRLVGQGVQTQYF. The CDR3 coding sequence is TGTGCCAGTAGTCGTCTGGTAGGACAGGGGGTTCAGACCCAGTACTTC.

This clone has at least ten counts. The J gene is TRBJ2-2, the V gene TRBV11-3; D is possibly TRBD1 or TRBD2 (5 bases each). CDR1 is SGHNT and CDR2 is YENEEA in the germline V gene. V lost 6 bases and J lost 2, with 25 bases in between. The CDR3 contains 19 residues. Written as DNA, the CDR3 is TGTGCCAGCAGTCTAATAGCAACAGGCCGAGGAGGTAACACCGGGGAGCTGTTTTTT. It is translated as CASSLIATGRGGNTGELFF.

The chain is built from TRBV5-1 and TRBJ1-1, with D unclear. The CDR3 contains 19 residues. Germline V gene data show CDR1 as SGHRS and CDR2 as YFSETQ. Between the trimmed V and J ends, which lost 0 bases and 0 bases, there was a span of 21 bases. CDR3 DNA: TGCGCCAGCAGCTTGGGGTGGGTGGGGTCAACAGTAATGAACACTGAAGCTTTCTTT. It specifies CASSLGWVGSTVMNTEAFF. The complete variable domain, with remaining parts taken from reference TRBV5-1 and TRBJ1-1, reads KAGVTQTPRYLIKTRGQQVTLSCSPISGHRSVSWYQQTPGQGLQFLFEYFSETQRNKGNFPGRFSGRQFSNSRSEMNVSTLELGDSALYLCASSLGWVGSTVMNTEAFFGQGTRLTVV.

J is TRBJ2-7 and V is TRBV29-1; no firm D call. The germline CDR1 and CDR2 sequences are SQVTM and ANQGSEA. The CDR3 has 12 residues. The V end was cut by 4 bases, the J end by 0 bases, with 7 bases between. The CDR3 is CSVVSNSYEQYF. CDR3 sequence (DNA): TGCAGCGTTGTGAGCAACTCCTACGAGCAGTACTTC.

This clone is medium-sized in the sample. This sequence joins TRBV11-3 and TRBJ2-3, with D unresolved. The CDR3 totals 17 residues. V lost 5 bases and J lost 3, with 21 bases in between. The germline CDR1 and CDR2 sequences are SGHNT and YENEEA. DNA of the CDR3: TGTGCCAGCAGCGTCCTTCGGGCCGGCCTCGGGACAGATACGCAGTATTTT. Its translation is CASSVLRAGLGTDTQYF.

This clone has only a few counts. J is TRBJ2-7 and V is TRBV6-8; 9 bases are shared with TRBD2. With V trimmed by 7 bases and J by 0 bases, 1 base remained unmatched. The CDR3 contains 13 residues. CDR1 is MNHGY and CDR2 is SAAAGT in the germline V gene. The CDR3: CASKLAGSYEQYF. CDR3 nucleotides: TGTGCCAGCAAACTAGCGGGCTCCTACGAGCAGTACTTC.

This clone qualifies as medium-sized. The chain carries TRBV9 and TRBJ1-2; D might be TRBD1 (6 bases). The CDR3 is 15 residues long. CDR1 and CDR2 from the germline V gene are SGDLS and YYNGEE. The V end was cut by 0 bases, the J end by 6 bases, with 15 bases between. Here the CDR3 reads CASSVEGTTNDGYTF. For the CDR3, the DNA is TGTGCCAGCAGCGTAGAAGGGACAACGAACGATGGCTACACCTTC.

In this sample, this clone is medium-sized (0.01 to 0.1%). V usage is TRBV11-3 and J usage is TRBJ2-7; 9 bases match TRBD1. In germline, CDR1 is SGHNT, CDR2 YENEEA. The CDR3 contains 14 residues. J lost 2 bases, V lost 4 bases, and 3 bases had no gene match. CDR3 sequence: CASSSRQGAYEQYF. In DNA, the CDR3 is TGTGCCAGCAGCTCCCGACAGGGGGCCTACGAGCAGTACTTC.

This clone was detected a few times. This chain joins TRBV4-1 and TRBJ2-1; D is perhaps TRBD2 (5 bases). The CDR3 covers 14 residues. Germline CDR1 and CDR2: MGHRA and YSYEKL. V was cut by 1 base and J by 8 bases, with 12 bases left in between. The CDR3 DNA is TGCGCCAGCAGCCAAGGGCCTCTAGCTGATGAGCAGTTCTTC. As protein: CASSQGPLADEQFF.

By share, this clone ranks as medium-sized. CDR3 DNA sequence: TGTGCCAGCAGCTTAGGGGCGGGAGGAGGAAAGGGCGAGCAGTACTTC. It is translated as CASSLGAGGGKGEQYF. The chain carries TRBV11-3 and TRBJ2-7, with TRBD2 matching 8 bases. The CDR3 has 16 residues. V dropped 1 base and J dropped 6; count of bases not matched to a gene: 11. Germline-derived CDR1 and CDR2 are SGHNT and YENEEA.

In its sample, this clone ranks as medium-sized (0.01 to 0.1%). The chain employs TRBV11-3 and TRBJ2-2, with D possibly matching TRBD2 (6 bases). Germline CDR1 SGHNT, CDR2 YENEEA. This CDR3 comprises 15 residues. The ends were cut back, 5 bases at V and 2 bases at J, with 12 bases in the middle. The CDR3 region has the DNA TGTGCCAGCAGCCAGTCGGGACTCAACACCGGGGAGCTGTTTTTT. This gives the protein CASSQSGLNTGELFF.

The chain joins TRBV5-1 to TRBJ2-1; 13 nucleotides align to TRBD2. J gave up 8 bases and V 4 bases, and 9 bases lay outside the gene matches. CDR3 size: 16 residues. CDR1 is SGHRS, CDR2 YFSETQ, per germline. The CDR3 protein is CASSPGLAGVSHEQFF. Written as DNA, the CDR3 is TGCGCCAGCAGCCCCGGACTAGCGGGAGTCAGTCATGAGCAGTTCTTC.

V usage is TRBV19 and J usage is TRBJ2-2, with no clear D. V was trimmed by 0 bases and J by 3 bases, leaving 5 bases between them. CDR3 length equals 14 residues. The germline gives CDR1 LNHDA, CDR2 SQIVND (reference sequence). The CDR3, as DNA: TGTGCCAGTAGTATAGAGCAATACACCGGGGAGCTGTTTTTT. Its protein is CASSIEQYTGELFF.

This clone was recorded a few times. The rearrangement uses TRBV6-8 and TRBJ2-3; 7 bases agree with TRBD2. V trimming: 6 bases; J trimming: 4 bases; junction bases outside the gene matches: 10. Germline CDR1 and CDR2: MNHGY and SAAAGT. The CDR3 is 15 residues long. CDR3 sequence reads: CASRTSRQGSDTQYF. In DNA, the CDR3 is TGTGCCAGCAGGACTAGCCGACAAGGCTCAGATACGCAGTATTTT.

This clone was picked up a small number of times. The chain joins TRBV12-5 to TRBJ2-2; D may correspond to TRBD1 or TRBD2 (5 bases each). From germline, CDR1 is LGHNT and CDR2 FRNRAP. This CDR3 spans 14 amino acids. The CDR3 region is CASIKGSGTGELFF. As DNA, the CDR3 is TGTGCCAGCATAAAGGGGTCGGGGACCGGGGAGCTGTTTTTT.